This TCR beta chain was found in a study of technical replicates of blood from a few donors. V was trimmed by 6 bases and J by 2 bases, leaving 14 bases between them. The CDR3 totals 14 residues. Looked up from germline, CDR1 is SQVTM and CDR2 is ANQGSEA. Repertoires were generated with immunoSEQ multiplex PCR, while TCRdb's copy carries only in-frame clones and drops some. The sample contains tens of thousands of clones, 93% of which appear only once. Sequenced material: T cells isolated from PBMCs. The chain has TRBV29-1 and TRBJ1-3, with a possible D match to TRBD1 (6 bases). This sequence originates from a human donor in good health. CDR3 in DNA: TGCAGCGTCACACAGGGTAATCCTGGAAACACCATATATTTT. It translates to CSVTQGNPGNTIYF.